Below, 26 T cell receptor beta chains from the same sample are listed, as sequenced in a study of blood T cell repertoires in COVID-19. Profiled with immunoSEQ multiplex PCR; TCRdb holds only in-frame clones, not every one. The repertoire holds about 250,000 clones, 70% to 90% seen once, with about 4% in the top ten. The source material was peripheral blood. The source of these receptors is a man in his forties or fifties with acute or convalescent COVID-19.

The chain recombines TRBV30 with TRBJ2-5; 7 positions match TRBD1. Per the germline V gene, CDR1 is GTSNPN and CDR2 is SVGIG (reference sequence). This CDR3 has 16 amino acids. The J segment lost 0 bases and the V segment lost 2 bases, leaving 9 bases of the junction unmatched. DNA for the CDR3: TGTGCCTGGAGTTGGGACAGCTTGACATACCAAGAGACCCAGTACTTC. It yields the protein CAWSWDSLTYQETQYF.

The V call is TRBV19, the J call TRBJ2-1, with 9 nucleotides matching TRBD2. The J segment lost 5 bases and the V segment lost 7 bases, leaving 3 bases of the junction unmatched. The CDR3 sequence is 13 residues long. Per germline, CDR1 LNHDA and CDR2 SQIVND (reference sequence). The CDR3 DNA reads as TGTGCCAGTACTGCTAGCGGGAACAATGAGCAGTTCTTC. Its translation is CASTASGNNEQFF. Together with reference TRBV19 and TRBJ2-1, the CDR3 gives the full variable domain: DGGITQSPKYLFRKEGQNVTLSCEQNLNHDAMYWYRQDPGQGLRLIYYSQIVNDFQKGDIAEGYSVSREKKESFPLTVTSAQKNPTAFYLCASTASGNNEQFFGPGTRLTVL.

The genes are TRBV5-5 and TRBJ1-6, with 7 bases identical to TRBD1. The J segment lost 7 bases and the V segment lost 3 bases, leaving 7 bases of the junction unmatched. The CDR3 has 15 residues. From germline, CDR1 is SGHKS and CDR2 YYEKEE (reference sequence). This CDR3 reads CASSSTGNQNSPLHF. Here the CDR3 DNA reads TGTGCCAGCAGCTCGACAGGGAACCAGAATTCACCCCTCCACTTT.

This clone was seen just once. The chain links TRBV6-1 to TRBJ1-4, with 9 bases matching TRBD1. V was clipped by 0 bases and J by 5 bases; unmatched bases: 1. The CDR3 length is 15 residues. CDR1 is MNHNS and CDR2 is SASEGT in the germline V gene. CDR3 amino acids: CASSEATGGNEKLFF. In nucleotides, the CDR3 is TGTGCCAGCAGTGAAGCGACAGGGGGGAATGAAAAACTGTTTTTT.

The chain links TRBV3-1 (or the pseudogene TRBV3-2) to TRBJ1-5; D might be TRBD1 (5 bases). Trimming stripped 0 bases from V and 1 base from J, with 7 bases between. There are 15 residues in the CDR3. The germline V gene encodes CDR1 LGHDT and CDR2 YNNKEL (reference sequence). The CDR3 reads CASSQDYRSNQPQHF. CDR3 nucleotide sequence: TGTGCCAGCAGCCAAGATTACAGGAGCAATCAGCCCCAGCATTTT.

The rearrangement links TRBV4-1 to TRBJ1-1; perhaps TRBD1 as D (5 bases). This CDR3 spans 14 amino acids. V gave up 8 bases and J gave up 4 bases, with 17 bases separating them. From germline, CDR1 is MGHRA and CDR2 YSYEKL. The chain's CDR3 is CASRLREVGTEAFF. In DNA, the CDR3 is TGCGCCAGCCGACTCAGGGAAGTGGGCACTGAAGCTTTCTTT.

This clone was seen once. The CDR3 loop is CASSPPYQGGPSYEQYF. The DNA of the CDR3 is TGTGCCAGCAGCCCACCGTACCAGGGGGGACCAAGCTACGAGCAGTACTTC. The rearrangement links TRBV7-8 to TRBJ2-7; maybe TRBD1 (7 bases). The CDR3 is 17 amino acids. Germline-derived CDR1 and CDR2 are SGHVS and FQNEAQ. The ends were cut back, 5 bases at V and 3 bases at J, with 23 bases in the middle. Drawing the rest from reference TRBV7-8 and TRBJ2-7, the complete variable domain is GAGVSQSPRYKVAKRGQDVALRCDPISGHVSLFWYQQALGQGPEFLTYFQNEAQLDKSGLPSDRFFAERPEGSVSTLKIQRTQQEDSAVYLCASSPPYQGGPSYEQYFGPGTRLTVT.

The chain recombines TRBV6-5 with TRBJ1-6, with 7 nucleotides matching TRBD1. Trimming at V came to 2 bases and at J to 6 bases, leaving 7 bases not matched to a gene. This CDR3 is built from 16 residues. The germline V gene has CDR1 MNHEY and CDR2 SVGAGI. The CDR3 region is CASSYGGGSGNSPLHF. The CDR3 DNA reads as TGTGCCAGCAGTTACGGAGGGGGCTCGGGTAATTCACCCCTCCACTTT.

The V call is TRBV10-2, the J call TRBJ2-2; 7 nucleotides agree with TRBD2. The ends lost 10 bases at V and 2 bases at J; junction bases unmatched: 7. CDR1 is WSHSY and CDR2 is SAAADI in the germline V gene. This CDR3 is built from 14 residues. The CDR3 loop is CATLQRGNTGELFF. The CDR3 nucleotides read TGCGCCACCCTCCAGCGGGGCAACACCGGGGAGCTGTTTTTT.

This rearrangement joins TRBV19 to TRBJ2-2; perhaps TRBD1 as D (6 bases). The V end was cut by 6 bases, the J end by 1 base, with 12 bases between. CDR1 and CDR2 (germline): LNHDA, SQIVND (reference sequence). The length of the CDR3 is 15 residues. The CDR3 DNA reads as TGTGCCAGTAGCTCGGGACAACAGAACACCGGGGAGCTGTTTTTT. Amino acids: CASSSGQQNTGELFF.

The chain is built from TRBV28 and TRBJ1-2; no reliable D call. V lost 7 bases to trimming and J lost 4 bases, with 13 bases between them. The CDR3 is 13 residues long. Germline V gene lookup returns CDR1 MDHEN and CDR2 SYDVKM. CDR3 sequence reads: CASTPTSTYGYTF. CDR3 in DNA: TGTGCCAGCACCCCGACTAGTACCTATGGCTACACCTTC.

The V call is TRBV11-2, the J call TRBJ1-4, with a tentative D call TRBD1 (6 bases). The CDR3 has 17 amino acids. Germline V gives CDR1 SGHAT, CDR2 FQNNGV. Deletions cut 2 bases from V and 6 bases from J, with 19 bases between. CDR3 nucleotides: TGTGCCAGCAGCTTAAACGTCCGGGGGGGCGAGGATGAAAAACTGTTTTTT. Amino acid sequence: CASSLNVRGGEDEKLFF.

Remarks on this clone: This CDR3 is also generated by other DNA sequences in the sample. The chain recombines TRBV18 with TRBJ2-5; D call uncertain. The germline gives CDR1 KGHSH, CDR2 LQKENI. V shed 2 bases and J shed 5 bases, with 3 bases lying between them. This CDR3 has 11 residues. DNA of the CDR3: TGTGCCAGCTCACCAGAGGAGACCCAGTACTTC. This codes for CASSPEETQYF.

V usage is TRBV14 and J usage is TRBJ1-2; 8 nucleotides align to TRBD1. Germline CDR1 reads SGHDN; CDR2 reads FVKESK. V shed 4 bases, J shed 6 bases, and the junction held 4 bases outside the gene matches. This CDR3 has 13 residues. The CDR3 DNA sequence: TGTGCCAGCAGCCCCCGGACAGGGCATGGCTACACCTTC. The encoded protein is CASSPRTGHGYTF.

The rearrangement joins TRBV30 to TRBJ2-1, with D unclear. Germline V lookup: CDR1 GTSNPN, CDR2 SVGIG (reference sequence). Trimming removed 4 bases at V and 0 bases at J, with 10 bases between. This CDR3 region has 14 residues. The CDR3 DNA follows: TGTGCCTGGAACGGCTGGAGCTCCTACAATGAGCAGTTCTTC. Translated: CAWNGWSSYNEQFF.

This chain uses TRBV7-9 with TRBJ2-2, with 8 nucleotides matching TRBD2. Trimming removed 5 bases from V and 7 bases from J; junction bases left unmatched: 6. The V gene's germline CDR1 is SEHNR and CDR2 FQNEAQ (reference sequence). The CDR3 loop spans 14 amino acids. The CDR3, as DNA: TGTGCCAGCAGCCCGGGGGGACTAGTCGGGGAGCTGTTTTTT. As protein: CASSPGGLVGELFF.

The sample holds one count of this clone. The rearrangement links TRBV10-3 to TRBJ2-5; 8 nucleotides match TRBD2. There are 16 residues in the CDR3. CDR1 is ENHRY and CDR2 is SYGVKD in the germline V gene. The trim removed 0 bases at V and 2 bases at J, leaving 5 bases unmatched. The DNA of the CDR3 is TGTGCCATCAGTGAGTCGGTGTCTAGCGGGCAAGAGACCCAGTACTTC. Translating it yields CAISESVSSGQETQYF.

J is TRBJ2-7 and V is TRBV11-3; 10 nucleotides agree with TRBD2. Germline values: CDR1 SGHNT, CDR2 YENEEA. This CDR3 region has 16 residues. Unmatched junction bases numbered 10, after V lost 1 base and J lost 7 bases. The CDR3 bases are TGTGCCAGCAGCTTAGCGGGGACTAGCGCCCCGGGGGAGCAGTACTTC. Translated: CASSLAGTSAPGEQYF.

The J gene is TRBJ2-5, the V gene TRBV6-6, with 7 positions matching TRBD2. This CDR3 contains 15 residues. The germline V gene encodes CDR1 MNHNY and CDR2 SVGAGI (reference sequence). The V gene end was trimmed by 2 bases and the J gene end by 5 bases; junction bases not matched to a gene: 8. The CDR3 region is CASSYGGGGLETQYF. CDR3 nucleotides: TGTGCCAGCAGTTACGGTGGGGGAGGGTTGGAGACCCAGTACTTC.

This clone was seen more than once but under ten times. This chain links TRBV2 with TRBJ1-2; 10 bases line up with TRBD1. The CDR3 loop spans 15 amino acids. With 6 bases clipped from V and 8 bases from J, the junction kept 12 bases outside the gene matches. Per germline, CDR1 SNHLY and CDR2 FYNNEI. This CDR3 reads CASRPTRQGAKGYTF. CDR3 bases: TGTGCCAGCAGGCCTACTCGACAGGGGGCTAAGGGCTACACCTTC.

The V gene is TRBV13, the J gene TRBJ2-1; TRBD2 agrees at 8 bases. Germline V gene data show CDR1 as PRHDT and CDR2 as FYEKMQ (reference sequence). The CDR3 covers 16 residues. V lost 5 bases, J lost 8 bases, and 14 bases stayed unmatched. Written as DNA, the CDR3 is TGTGCCAGCAGCCCTAGAAGCGGGAGTCGGTTTCATGAGCAGTTCTTC. It translates to CASSPRSGSRFHEQFF.

V is TRBV30 and J is TRBJ2-7; the D gene is possibly TRBD2 (6 bases). Germline V lookup: CDR1 GTSNPN, CDR2 SVGIG (reference sequence). V was clipped by 0 bases and J by 3 bases, with 9 bases between them. The CDR3 has 13 amino acids. CDR3: CAWSVVGGYEQYF. In DNA, the CDR3 is TGTGCCTGGAGTGTGGTGGGGGGCTACGAGCAGTACTTC.

The chain couples TRBV24-1 to TRBJ2-7; 14 bases are a match to TRBD2. The CDR3 is 18 amino acids. V shed 3 bases and J 2 bases; nucleotides not matched to a gene: 8. CDR1 is KGHDR, CDR2 SFDVKD, per germline. The CDR3: CATSDAGTSGRYTYEQYF. The DNA of the CDR3 is TGTGCCACCAGTGATGCCGGGACTAGCGGGAGATACACCTACGAGCAGTACTTC.

V and J are TRBV11-1 and TRBJ2-6; D gene ambiguous. Trimming left V 5 bases short and J 0 bases short, with 8 bases between. CDR1 is SGHAT and CDR2 is FQDESV in the germline V gene (reference sequence). The CDR3 totals 15 residues. CDR3 loop: CASSRSSSGANVLTF. The CDR3 nucleotides read TGTGCCAGCAGCAGAAGTAGCTCTGGGGCCAACGTCCTGACTTTC.

In this sample, this clone turned up a few times. The V and J genes are TRBV3-1 (or the pseudogene TRBV3-2) and TRBJ2-5; D possibly corresponds to TRBD2 (6 bases). The CDR3 has 15 amino acids. CDR1 LGHDT and CDR2 YNNKEL come from the germline V gene (reference sequence). V dropped 1 base and J dropped 5 bases, with 14 bases sitting between them. In DNA form, the CDR3 reads TGTGCCAGCAGCCAAGCCGGGACTCCCCTGGAGACCCAGTACTTC. Residues: CASSQAGTPLETQYF.

The rearrangement links TRBV7-9 to TRBJ2-7; TRBD2 is a possible D gene (6 bases). Trimming pared 5 bases from V and 0 bases from J, leaving 11 bases between. From germline, CDR1 is SEHNR and CDR2 FQNEAQ (reference sequence). This CDR3 is built from 14 residues. CDR3 in DNA: TGTGCCAGCAGCCCCCGGGAGAGCTCCTACGAGCAGTACTTC. It is translated as CASSPRESSYEQYF.